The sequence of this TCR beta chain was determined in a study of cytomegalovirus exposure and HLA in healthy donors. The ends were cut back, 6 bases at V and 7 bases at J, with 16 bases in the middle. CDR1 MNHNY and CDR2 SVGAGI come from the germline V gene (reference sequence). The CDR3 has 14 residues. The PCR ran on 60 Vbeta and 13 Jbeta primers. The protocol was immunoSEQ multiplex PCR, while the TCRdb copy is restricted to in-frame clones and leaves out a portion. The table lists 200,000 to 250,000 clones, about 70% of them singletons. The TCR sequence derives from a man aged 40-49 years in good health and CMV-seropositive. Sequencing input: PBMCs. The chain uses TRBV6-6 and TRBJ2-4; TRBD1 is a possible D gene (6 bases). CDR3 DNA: TGTGCCAGCAGGCCCGGGTTAAGGGGGAACATTCAGTACTTC. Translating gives CASRPGLRGNIQYF.